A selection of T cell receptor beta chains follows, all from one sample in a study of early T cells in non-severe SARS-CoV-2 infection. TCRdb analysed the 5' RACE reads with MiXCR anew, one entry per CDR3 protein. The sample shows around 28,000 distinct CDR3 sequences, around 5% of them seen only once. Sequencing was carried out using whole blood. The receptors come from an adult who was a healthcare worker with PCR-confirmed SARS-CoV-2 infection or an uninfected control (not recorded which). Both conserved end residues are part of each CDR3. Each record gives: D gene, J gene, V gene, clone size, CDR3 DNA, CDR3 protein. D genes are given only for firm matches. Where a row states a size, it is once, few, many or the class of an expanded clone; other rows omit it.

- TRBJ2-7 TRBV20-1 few TGCAGTGCTAGCTTGCGGGTCAACACCTACGAGCAGTACTTC CSASLRVNTYEQYF
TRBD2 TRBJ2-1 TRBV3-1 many TGTGCCAGCAGCCAACCTGGGACTAGCGGAAAGAATGAGCAGTTCTTC CASSQPGTSGKNEQFF
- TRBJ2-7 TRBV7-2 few TGTGCCAGCAGCGAGGGGACTCTTTCCTACGAGCAGTACTTC CASSEGTLSYEQYF
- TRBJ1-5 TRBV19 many TGTGCCACTTCGTTTAATAGGGGTAGCAATCAGCCCCAGCATTTT CATSFNRGSNQPQHF
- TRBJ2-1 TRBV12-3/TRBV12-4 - TGTGCCAGCAGTTCCACCCGGACAGAGTACGATGAGCAGTTCTTC CASSSTRTEYDEQFF
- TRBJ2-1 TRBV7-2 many TGTGCCAGCAGTATCCTTGGGAATGAGCAGTTCTTC CASSILGNEQFF
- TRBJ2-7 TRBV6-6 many TGTGCCAGCAGTTACTCGAGTGGGGAGCAGTACTTC CASSYSSGEQYF
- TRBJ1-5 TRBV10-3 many TGTGCCATCAGTGAAAGAGGGGGAATCGAACTTAGCAATCAGCCCCAGCATTTT CAISERGGIELSNQPQHF
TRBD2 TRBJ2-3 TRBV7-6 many TGTGCCAGCAGCTTCACTAGCGGGAGACCCACAGATACGCAGTATTTT CASSFTSGRPTDTQYF
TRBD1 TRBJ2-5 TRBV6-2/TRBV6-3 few TGTGCCAGCAGTTACGGGACAGGATACCAAGAGACCCAGTACTTC CASSYGTGYQETQYF
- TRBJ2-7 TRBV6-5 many TGTGCCAGCAGTTACTCGCCTTTGGAACTAGGTACGGGGCAGTACTTC CASSYSPLELGTGQYF
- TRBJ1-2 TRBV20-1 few TGCAGTGCTAGAGTTGGCAGGAACGCTAACTATGGCTACACCTTC CSARVGRNANYGYTF
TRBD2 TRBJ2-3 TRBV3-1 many TGTGCCAGCAGCCCCAGCGGGGTGGCGGGACTAGCCACAGATACGCAGTATTTT CASSPSGVAGLATDTQYF
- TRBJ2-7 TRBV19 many TGTGCCAGTAGTATAGCGGGGAACTCCCCGGGCTACGAGCAGTACTTC CASSIAGNSPGYEQYF
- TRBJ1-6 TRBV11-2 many TGTGCCAGCAGCTTATCGGCTAGCGGCTCCTATAATTCACCCCTCCACTTT CASSLSASGSYNSPLHF
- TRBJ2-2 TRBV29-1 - TGCAGCGCCGGCTTGAATACCGGGGAGCTGTTTTTT CSAGLNTGELFF
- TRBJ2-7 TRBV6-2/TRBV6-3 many TGTGCCAGCACCACAGGGGACTTATCCGAGCAGTACTTC CASTTGDLSEQYF
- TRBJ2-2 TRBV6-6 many TGTGCCAGCAGTTTTTTCAGGGATACCGGGGAGCTGTTTTTT CASSFFRDTGELFF
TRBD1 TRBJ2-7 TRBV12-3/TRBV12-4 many TGTGCCAGCAGTAAGACAGGGCCTCGACCCGAGCAGTACTTC CASSKTGPRPEQYF
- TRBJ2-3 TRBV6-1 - TGTGCCAGCCGGGTGGGGGCTAGTGCTAGCACAGATACGCAGTATTTT CASRVGASASTDTQYF
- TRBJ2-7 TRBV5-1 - TGCGCCAGCGCCAGCGATTACGAGCAGTACTTC CASASDYEQYF
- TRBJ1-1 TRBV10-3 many TGTGCCATCGGGGAAGGGGAGGGCACTGAAGCTTTCTTT CAIGEGEGTEAFF
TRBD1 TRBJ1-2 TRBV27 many TGTGCCAGCAGTTTCTCCGGGACAGATGGCTACACCTTC CASSFSGTDGYTF
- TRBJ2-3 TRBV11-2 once TGTGCCAGCAGCCCTCCCGTGGCAGATACGCAGTATTTT CASSPPVADTQYF
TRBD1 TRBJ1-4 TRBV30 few TGTGCCTGGAGTAGGACAGGCGCCTCCACTACGTTTTTT CAWSRTGASTTFF
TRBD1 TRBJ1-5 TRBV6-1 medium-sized TGTGCCAGCAGCCCACAGGGGGGTGGCGATCAGCCCCAGCATTTT CASSPQGGGDQPQHF
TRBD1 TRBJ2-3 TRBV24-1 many TGTGCCACCAGCGGGGACAGTAGCACAGATACGCAGTATTTT CATSGDSSTDTQYF
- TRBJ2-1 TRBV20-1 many TGCAGTGCTAGAGATTGGCGGGACCATTACAATGAGCAGTTCTTC CSARDWRDHYNEQFF
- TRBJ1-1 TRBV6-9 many TGTGCCAGCAAGCCGGGGGCTTTCTTT CASKPGAFF
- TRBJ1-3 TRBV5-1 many TGCGCCAGCAGCTTGGTCGGCAGTTCCTCTGGAAACACCATATATTTT CASSLVGSSSGNTIYF
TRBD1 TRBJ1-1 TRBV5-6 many TGTGCCAGCAGGAGTTTTGGGGGACAGGGGTGGACTGAAGCTTTCTTT CASRSFGGQGWTEAFF
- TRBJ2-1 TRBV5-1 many TGCGCCAGCAGCTCCACTAGCCCCCCCTACAATGAGCAGTTCTTC CASSSTSPPYNEQFF
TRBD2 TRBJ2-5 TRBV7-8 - TGTGCCAGCAGCTTAGTCGGTAGCGGGGTTCAAGAGACCCAGTACTTC CASSLVGSGVQETQYF
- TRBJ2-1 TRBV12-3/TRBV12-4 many TGTGCCAGCAGCCCTGTCCGAGCTGCCACAAAGACTCAGTTCTTC CASSPVRAATKTQFF
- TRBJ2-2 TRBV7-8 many TGTGCCAGCAGTTGGGGAGCGAACACCGGGGAGCTGTTTTTT CASSWGANTGELFF
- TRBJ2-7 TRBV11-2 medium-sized TGTGCCAGCAGCGTGAGACGGGATTCCTACGAGCAGTACTTC CASSVRRDSYEQYF
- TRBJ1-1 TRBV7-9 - TGTGCCAGCAGCGCGAGACTGGACGGGGGCACTGAAGCTTTCTTT CASSARLDGGTEAFF
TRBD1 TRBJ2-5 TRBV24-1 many TGTGCCACCAGTGACATCGGGACAGTAGAGACCCAGTACTTC CATSDIGTVETQYF
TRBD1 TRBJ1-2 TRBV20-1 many TGCAGTGCTACCGGACAGGGAGGCTATGGCTACACCTTC CSATGQGGYGYTF
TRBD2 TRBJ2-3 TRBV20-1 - TGCAGTGCTAGTGTGACGGGAGGGCCAACCGATACGCAGTATTTT CSASVTGGPTDTQYF
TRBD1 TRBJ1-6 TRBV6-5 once TGTGCCAGCAGACGTACAGGGGCCCCCGGAGATTCACCCCTCCACTTT CASRRTGAPGDSPLHF
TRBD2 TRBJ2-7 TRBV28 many TGTGCCAGCACCACCTGGCCCGGCGGACTAGATGGCGAGCAGTACTTC CASTTWPGGLDGEQYF
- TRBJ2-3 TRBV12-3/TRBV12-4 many TGTGCCTCCGAAAGGGAGGCATCCACAGATACGCAGTATTTT CASEREASTDTQYF
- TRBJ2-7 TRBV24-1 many TGTGCCACCAGTGACCCCCGGGGGGCCGGGAACGAGCAGTACTTC CATSDPRGAGNEQYF
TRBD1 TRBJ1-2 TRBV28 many TGTGCCAGCAGTTTGCCCGGGACAGGGTATGGCTACACCTTC CASSLPGTGYGYTF
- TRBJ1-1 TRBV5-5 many TGTGCCAGCAGCTTGGACAGCATGAACACTGAAGCTTTCTTT CASSLDSMNTEAFF
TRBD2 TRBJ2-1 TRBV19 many TGTGCCAGTAGTACCACCCTAGCGGGAGGGTATGAGCAGTTCTTC CASSTTLAGGYEQFF
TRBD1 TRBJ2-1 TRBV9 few TGTGCCAGCAGCGACGGGACAGTAGAATCCGGGGTATACAATGAGCAGTTCTTC CASSDGTVESGVYNEQFF
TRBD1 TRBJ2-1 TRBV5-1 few TGCGCCAGCAGCTTGACGGGGACAGGGGTCAATGAGCAGTTCTTC CASSLTGTGVNEQFF
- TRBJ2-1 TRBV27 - TGTGCCAGCAGTTTATGGCAGGGGTCCAGTGAGCAGTTCTTC CASSLWQGSSEQFF
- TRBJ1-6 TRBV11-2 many TGTGCCAGCAGCGCGGACAGCTCCTATAATTCACCCCTCCACTTT CASSADSSYNSPLHF
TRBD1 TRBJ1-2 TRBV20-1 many TGCAGTGCTAGAGATCAGGGGGACCATGGCTACACCTTC CSARDQGDHGYTF
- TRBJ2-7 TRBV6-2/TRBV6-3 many TGTGCCAGCAGTTCTTTAACCTACGAGCAGTACTTC CASSSLTYEQYF
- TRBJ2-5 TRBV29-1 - TGCAGCCAAAGCCTCGGGGAGACCCAGTACTTC CSQSLGETQYF
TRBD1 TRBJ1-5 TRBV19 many TGTGCCAGCCGGGACAGTAATCAGCCCCAGCATTTT CASRDSNQPQHF